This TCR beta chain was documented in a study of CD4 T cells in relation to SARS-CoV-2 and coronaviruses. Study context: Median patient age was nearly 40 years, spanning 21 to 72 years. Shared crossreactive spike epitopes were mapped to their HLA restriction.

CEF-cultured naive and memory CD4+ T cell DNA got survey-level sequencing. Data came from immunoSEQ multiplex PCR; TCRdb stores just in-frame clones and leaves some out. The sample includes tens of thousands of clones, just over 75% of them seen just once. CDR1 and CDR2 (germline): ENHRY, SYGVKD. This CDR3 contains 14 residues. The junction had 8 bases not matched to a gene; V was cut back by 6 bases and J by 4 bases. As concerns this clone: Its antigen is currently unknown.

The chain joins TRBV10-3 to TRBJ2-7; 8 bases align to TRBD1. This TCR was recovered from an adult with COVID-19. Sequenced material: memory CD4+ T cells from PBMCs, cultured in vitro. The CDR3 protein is CAISARQGSYEQYF. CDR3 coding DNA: TGTGCCATCAGCGCCCGACAGGGGTCTTACGAGCAGTACTTC.